Following are 7 T cell receptor beta chains from one sample sequenced in a study of blood T cell repertoires in COVID-19. Repertoires were generated with immunoSEQ multiplex PCR, while TCRdb's copy carries only in-frame clones and drops some. The sample consists of around 290,000 clones, approximately 91% of them appearing once. The sequenced sample was PBMCs or T cells enriched from blood (not recorded which). These receptors were collected from a woman in her thirties or forties who had recovered from COVID-19.

The chain recombines TRBV19 with TRBJ1-2; no clear D gene. The ends were cut back, 3 bases at V and 0 bases at J, with 14 bases in the middle. Germline-derived CDR1 and CDR2 are LNHDA and SQIVND (reference sequence). This CDR3 is 16 amino acids long. The CDR3 region has the DNA TGTGCCAGTAGTATTGTCGCCTTGGGAGCTAACTATGGCTACACCTTC. Amino acid sequence: CASSIVALGANYGYTF.

The chain has TRBV2 and TRBJ1-2; a possible D gene is TRBD1 (6 bases). With 4 bases removed from V and 3 bases from J, the gap between germline ends came to 9 bases. The CDR3 contains 13 residues. Germline V CDR1 and CDR2: SNHLY, FYNNEI. The CDR3, as DNA: TGTGCCAGCAGTGTGGACAGTTACTATGGCTACACCTTC. This gives the protein CASSVDSYYGYTF.

The rearrangement links TRBV7-2 to TRBJ1-2; TRBD1 agrees at 10 bases. Trimming took 5 bases from V and 7 from J; bases not matched to a gene: 10. The CDR3 spans 15 residues. Per the germline V gene, CDR1 is SGHTA and CDR2 is FQGNSA. The CDR3 reads CASSLRDRGIRGYTF. Written as DNA, the CDR3 is TGTGCCAGCAGCCTAAGGGACAGGGGAATCCGTGGCTACACCTTC.

The chain employs TRBV29-1 and TRBJ1-1; 7 bases fit TRBD1. Trimming removed 4 bases from V and 6 bases from J; junction bases left unmatched: 8. Germline lookup yields CDR1 SQVTM and CDR2 ANQGSEA. The CDR3 length is 13 residues. CDR3 coding DNA: TGCAGCGTTGGCGACAGGGAGTTGCCTGAAGCTTTCTTT. Its protein is CSVGDRELPEAFF. The complete variable domain, with remaining parts taken from reference TRBV29-1 and TRBJ1-1, reads SAVISQKPSRDICQRGTSLTIQCQVDSQVTMMFWYRQQPGQSLTLIATANQGSEATYESGFVIDKFPISRPNLTFSTLTVSNMSPEDSSIYLCSVGDRELPEAFFGQGTRLTVV.

The rearrangement joins TRBV14 to TRBJ1-4; tentative D call: TRBD1 (5 bases). Germline-derived CDR1 and CDR2 are SGHDN and FVKESK. The CDR3 runs 15 residues. With 3 bases removed from V and 5 bases from J, the gap between germline ends came to 13 bases. CDR3 amino acids: CASSQSGGVNEKLFF. In nucleotides, the CDR3 is TGTGCCAGCAGCCAGTCGGGAGGGGTGAATGAAAAACTGTTTTTT. Drawing the rest from reference TRBV14 and TRBJ1-4, the complete variable domain is EAGVTQFPSHSVIEKGQTVTLRCDPISGHDNLYWYRRVMGKEIKFLLHFVKESKQDESGMPNNRFLAERTGGTYSTLKVQPAELEDSGVYFCASSQSGGVNEKLFFGSGTQLSVL.

V gene TRBV4-3 combines with J gene TRBJ1-3; TRBD1 matches at 10 bases. CDR1 and CDR2 from the germline V gene are LGHNA and YSLEER. CDR3 length equals 16 residues. V lost 4 bases, J lost 2 bases, and 5 bases stayed unmatched. CDR3 sequence: CASSRAGTGAGNTIYF. The DNA for the CDR3 is TGCGCCAGCAGCCGGGCCGGGACAGGGGCTGGAAACACCATATATTTT.

This clone was seen ten or more times. The chain is built from TRBV29-1 and TRBJ2-3; unclear D gene. Germline loops: CDR1 SQVTM, CDR2 ANQGSEA. Trimming cost V 3 bases and J 6 bases, with 13 bases left between them. The CDR3 is made up of 13 amino acids. This CDR3 reads CSVDHDLQDTQYF. CDR3 DNA: TGCAGCGTTGATCATGACTTGCAGGATACGCAGTATTTT.